Described below is a single T cell receptor (beta chain) sequence and its context. Antigen: not known. TCRdb re-called the 5' RACE reads with MiXCR, one entry per CDR3 protein. The sample records about 5,900 distinct CDR3 sequences, approximately 70% being singletons. Study observations and caveats: The TCR gene usage of tumor memory CD4+ T cells clustered together with blood and lymph node memory CD4+ cells and with lymph node naive CD4+ cells.

Memory CD4+ T cells were sorted as CD4+CD45RO+CD25- cells. The sample consisted of memory CD4+ T cells sorted from a lymph node. Documented subset: memory CD4+ T cells, CD4+CD45RO+CD25-. The receptor was derived from a female donor with breast cancer.

The CDR3 protein is CASSWDRVRGYTF. CDR3 nucleotides: TGTGCCAGCAGCTGGGACAGGGTCCGTGGCTACACCTTC. This chain links TRBV7-2 with TRBJ1-2; 9 bases align to TRBD1. The length of the CDR3 is 13 residues. Germline CDR1 SGHTA, CDR2 FQGNSA. Trimming at V came to 4 bases and at J to 7 bases, leaving 4 bases not matched to a gene.